A selection of T cell receptor beta chains follows, all from one sample in a study of T cells in localized non-small cell lung cancer. Repertoires were generated with immunoSEQ multiplex PCR, while TCRdb's copy carries only in-frame clones and drops some. The profile covers more than 2,000 clones, with 25% to 30% appearing a single time and 10% taken by the ten largest. The sequenced sample was normal lung tissue next to the tumor, obtained before any cancer treatment. The receptors stem from a man between 40 and 70 years old with stage III lung adenocarcinoma. CDR3s include the opening cysteine and the closing phenylalanine or tryptophan. D genes are given only for firm matches. Clone sizes are given selectively: once, few, many, or a class where the clone is expanded.

J: TRBJ2-2; D: TRBD1; size: few; V: TRBV11-3; CDR3: CASSPNIDGTGTANTGELFF; DNA: TGTGCCAGCAGTCCCAACATCGATGGGACAGGGACGGCGAACACCGGGGAGCTGTTTTTT
J: TRBJ2-7; D: NA; size: NA; V: TRBV18; CDR3: CASSPQGTTYEQYF; DNA: TGTGCCAGCTCACCACAGGGGACAACCTACGAGCAGTACTTC
J: TRBJ1-1; D: NA; size: few; V: TRBV6-8; CDR3: CASSGALTLLMNTEAFF; DNA: TGTGCCAGCAGTGGGGCATTAACCCTCCTTATGAACACTGAAGCTTTCTTT
J: TRBJ2-3; D: NA; size: NA; V: TRBV19; CDR3: CASSIAGDTDTQYF; DNA: TGTGCCAGTAGTATAGCGGGAGACACAGATACGCAGTATTTT
J: TRBJ1-1; D: NA; size: few; V: TRBV1; CDR3: CASSQGGRQGGSGAFF; DNA: TGCGCCAGCAGCCAAGGCGGGAGACAGGGAGGTAGTGGGGCTTTCTTT
J: TRBJ1-3; D: NA; size: NA; V: TRBV10-2; CDR3: CASRGSGNTIYF; DNA: TGCGCCAGCAGGGGCTCTGGAAACACCATATATTTT
J: TRBJ2-5; D: NA; size: medium-sized; V: TRBV11-3; CDR3: CASSSPGLRETQYF; DNA: TGTGCCAGCAGTTCTCCGGGGTTGCGAGAGACCCAGTACTTC
J: TRBJ2-3; D: NA; size: medium-sized; V: TRBV6-8; CDR3: CASSPETDTQYF; DNA: TGTGCCAGCAGCCCCGAAACAGATACGCAGTATTTT
J: TRBJ1-2; D: TRBD1; size: few; V: TRBV9; CDR3: CASSFRTGEDYGYTF; DNA: TGTGCCAGCAGCTTCCGGACAGGGGAGGACTATGGCTACACCTTC
J: TRBJ2-3; D: TRBD2; size: few; V: TRBV15; CDR3: CATSRPIAGGGDTQYF; DNA: TGTGCCACCAGCAGACCGATAGCGGGAGGTGGCGATACGCAGTATTTT
J: TRBJ1-2; D: TRBD1; size: few; V: TRBV23-1; CDR3: CASSQGQGYGYTF; DNA: TGCGCCAGCAGCCAAGGACAGGGCTATGGCTACACCTTC
J: TRBJ2-7; D: TRBD1; size: once; V: TRBV16; CDR3: CASSLTRTGSTYEQYF; DNA: TGTGCCAGCAGCCTTACTAGGACAGGGAGCACCTACGAGCAGTACTTC
J: TRBJ1-1; D: NA; size: NA; V: TRBV19; CDR3: CASSTGLNTEAFF; DNA: TGTGCCAGTAGTACGGGGCTGAACACTGAAGCTTTCTTT
J: TRBJ2-7; D: NA; size: NA; V: TRBV9; CDR3: CASSVGGVPYEQYF; DNA: TGTGCCAGCAGCGTAGGGGGGGTTCCCTACGAGCAGTACTTC
J: TRBJ2-7; D: NA; size: NA; V: TRBV11-3; CDR3: CASSLSSATQPYEQYF; DNA: TGTGCCAGCAGCTTGTCCTCAGCGACTCAACCCTACGAGCAGTACTTC
J: TRBJ1-1; D: TRBD1; size: medium-sized; V: TRBV11-3; CDR3: CASSLGQGAMNTEAFF; DNA: TGTGCCAGCAGCTTAGGGCAGGGGGCCATGAACACTGAAGCTTTCTTT
J: TRBJ1-1; D: NA; size: medium-sized; V: TRBV6-8; CDR3: CASSFYTTEAFF; DNA: TGTGCCAGCAGTTTCTACACAACTGAAGCTTTCTTT
J: TRBJ1-2; D: NA; size: few; V: TRBV19; CDR3: CASSKDNYGYTF; DNA: TGTGCCAGTAGTAAAGATAACTATGGCTACACCTTC
J: TRBJ1-5; D: NA; size: medium-sized; V: TRBV11-3; CDR3: CASSSDKSNQPQHF; DNA: TGTGCCAGCAGCTCGGACAAGTCCAATCAGCCCCAGCATTTT
J: TRBJ2-7; D: TRBD2; size: NA; V: TRBV19; CDR3: CASSIWISGREEQYF; DNA: TGTGCCAGTAGTATATGGATTAGCGGGAGAGAAGAGCAGTACTTC
J: TRBJ2-7; D: NA; size: NA; V: TRBV18; CDR3: CASSSGLGYEQYF; DNA: TGTGCCAGCTCATCTGGGCTTGGTTACGAGCAGTACTTC
J: TRBJ1-1; D: TRBD1; size: few; V: TRBV30; CDR3: CAWSRQGASNAEAFF; DNA: TGTGCCTGGAGCCGACAGGGGGCGTCTAACGCTGAAGCTTTCTTT
J: TRBJ1-2; D: TRBD1; size: few; V: TRBV6-8; CDR3: CASWGADRKDGYTF; DNA: TGTGCCAGCTGGGGAGCGGACAGGAAGGATGGCTACACCTTC
J: TRBJ1-2; D: NA; size: NA; V: TRBV18; CDR3: CASSPPARDYTF; DNA: TGTGCCAGCTCACCACCTGCCAGGGACTACACCTTC
J: TRBJ1-5; D: NA; size: NA; V: TRBV19; CDR3: CASYGGYSNQPQHF; DNA: TGTGCCTCTTACGGAGGATATAGCAATCAGCCCCAGCATTTT
J: TRBJ2-3; D: TRBD1; size: NA; V: TRBV6-8; CDR3: CASSYWGTGGYTDTQYF; DNA: TGTGCCAGCAGTTACTGGGGAACAGGGGGCTACACAGATACGCAGTATTTT
J: TRBJ1-5; D: NA; size: NA; V: TRBV19; CDR3: CASSIDPGSRARQPQHF; DNA: TGTGCCAGTAGTATAGATCCCGGGAGTAGGGCGCGGCAGCCCCAGCATTTT